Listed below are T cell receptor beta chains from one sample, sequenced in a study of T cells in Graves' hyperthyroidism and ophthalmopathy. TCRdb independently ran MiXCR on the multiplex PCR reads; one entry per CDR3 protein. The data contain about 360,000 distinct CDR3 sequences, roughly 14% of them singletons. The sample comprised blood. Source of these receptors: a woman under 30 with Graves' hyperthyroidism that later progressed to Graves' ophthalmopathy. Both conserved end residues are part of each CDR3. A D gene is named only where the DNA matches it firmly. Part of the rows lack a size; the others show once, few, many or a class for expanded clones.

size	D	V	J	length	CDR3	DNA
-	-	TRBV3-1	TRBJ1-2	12	CASSTGFTGYTF	TGTGCCAGCAGCACCGGGTTTACTGGCTACACCTTC
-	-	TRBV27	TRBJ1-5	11	CAVGSGQPQHF	TGTGCCGTAGGGTCGGGTCAGCCCCAGCATTTT
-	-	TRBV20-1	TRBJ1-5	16	CSAWGDRHYSNQPPHF	TGCAGTGCTTGGGGAGACAGACATTATAGCAATCAGCCCCCGCATTTT
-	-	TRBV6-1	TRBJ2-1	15	CASSPITGDYNEQFF	TGTGCCAGCAGTCCTATAACGGGGGACTACAATGAGCAGTTCTTC
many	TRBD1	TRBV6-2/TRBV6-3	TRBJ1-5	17	CASSYSRGTVSNQPQHF	TGTGCCAGCAGTTACTCGAGAGGGACAGTAAGCAATCAGCCCCAGCATTTT
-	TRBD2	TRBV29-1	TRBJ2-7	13	CSARTSGNYEQYF	TGCAGCGCCCGGACTAGCGGGAACTACGAGCAGTACTTC
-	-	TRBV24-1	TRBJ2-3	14	CATSDPGTTDTQYF	TGTGCCACCAGTGACCCCGGGACCACAGATACGCAGTATTTT
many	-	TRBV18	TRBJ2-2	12	CASSWRSGELFF	TGTGCCAGCTCGTGGAGGTCCGGGGAGCTGTTTTTT
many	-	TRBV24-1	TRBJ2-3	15	CATSGSGASTDTQYF	TGTGCCACCAGTGGGTCAGGGGCGAGCACAGATACGCAGTATTTT
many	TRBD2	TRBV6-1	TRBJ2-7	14	CASSEVGTSPEQYF	TGTGCCAGCAGTGAAGTGGGGACTAGCCCCGAGCAGTACTTC
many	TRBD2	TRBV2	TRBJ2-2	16	CASSGEGGSNTGELFF	TGTGCCAGCAGTGGGGAGGGCGGTTCGAACACCGGGGAGCTGTTTTTT
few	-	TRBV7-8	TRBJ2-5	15	CASSLGQGGRETQYF	TGTGCCAGCAGCTTGGGGCAGGGTGGTAGGGAGACCCAGTACTTC
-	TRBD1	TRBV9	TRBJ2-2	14	CASSETGGNGELFF	TGTGCCAGCAGCGAGACAGGGGGCAACGGGGAGCTGTTTTTT
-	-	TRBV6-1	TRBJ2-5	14	CASSEKGRQETQYF	TGTGCCAGCAGTGAAAAAGGACGACAAGAGACCCAGTACTTC
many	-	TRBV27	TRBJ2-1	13	CASSFSLGGEQFF	TGTGCCAGCAGTTTTTCCCTGGGGGGTGAGCAGTTCTTC
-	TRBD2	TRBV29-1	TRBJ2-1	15	CSVDGTSGRVNEQFF	TGCAGCGTTGACGGGACCAGCGGGAGGGTGAATGAGCAGTTCTTC
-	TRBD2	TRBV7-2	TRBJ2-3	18	CASSLAGLAGGSTDTQYF	TGTGCCAGCAGCTTGGCAGGACTAGCGGGAGGTAGCACAGATACGCAGTATTTT
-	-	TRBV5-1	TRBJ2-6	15	CASSLEVGGANVLTF	TGCGCCAGCAGCTTGGAAGTGGGTGGGGCCAACGTCCTGACTTTC
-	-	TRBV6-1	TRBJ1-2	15	CASSPGHQLFYGYTF	TGTGCCAGCAGCCCGGGACACCAGTTATTCTATGGCTACACCTTC
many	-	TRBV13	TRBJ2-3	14	CASSLLDDGDTQYF	TGTGCCAGCAGCTTATTGGACGATGGAGATACGCAGTATTTT
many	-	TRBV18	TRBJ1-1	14	CASSPPIRGAEAFF	TGTGCCAGCTCACCGCCAATTAGAGGAGCTGAAGCTTTCTTT
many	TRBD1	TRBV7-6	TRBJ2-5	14	CASSLQGVAQTQYF	TGTGCCAGCAGCTTACAGGGGGTAGCGCAGACCCAGTACTTC
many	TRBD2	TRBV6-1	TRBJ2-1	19	CASSDRYDYLSGRSNEQFF	TGTGCCAGCAGCGACAGGTACGACTATCTCAGCGGGAGAAGCAATGAGCAGTTCTTC
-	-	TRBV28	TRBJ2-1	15	CATTEGSISYNEQFF	TGTGCCACCACCGAGGGCAGCATCTCCTACAATGAGCAGTTCTTC
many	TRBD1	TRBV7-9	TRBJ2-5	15	CASSLARDRGLTQYF	TGTGCCAGCAGCTTAGCACGGGACAGGGGGTTGACCCAGTACTTC
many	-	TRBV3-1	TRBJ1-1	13	CASSPAGSPKAFF	TGTGCCAGCAGCCCCGCTGGGAGTCCAAAAGCTTTCTTT
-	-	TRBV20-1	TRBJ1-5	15	CSAREAGTGNQPQHF	TGCAGTGCTAGAGAAGCGGGGACGGGCAATCAGCCCCAGCATTTT
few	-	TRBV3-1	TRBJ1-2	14	CASSQAGSPYGYTF	TGTGCCAGCAGCCAAGCCGGCAGCCCCTATGGCTACACCTTC
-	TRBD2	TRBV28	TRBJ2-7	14	CASSLWTSGYEQYF	TGTGCCAGCAGTTTATGGACTAGCGGTTACGAGCAGTACTTC
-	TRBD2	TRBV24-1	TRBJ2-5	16	CATSDRGLAGVETQYF	TGTGCCACCAGTGATCGTGGACTAGCGGGAGTTGAGACCCAGTACTTC
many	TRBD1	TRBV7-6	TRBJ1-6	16	CASSLGQGRRNSPLHF	TGTGCCAGCAGCTTAGGACAGGGCCGTCGAAATTCACCCCTCCACTTT
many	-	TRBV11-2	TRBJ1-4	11	CASSLGGKLFF	TGTGCCAGCAGCTTAGGAGGAAAACTGTTTTTT
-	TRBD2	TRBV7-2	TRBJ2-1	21	CASSLAYPGLAGGYSYNEQSF	TGTGCCAGCAGTTTAGCGTACCCGGGGCTAGCGGGAGGGTACTCCTACAATGAGCAGTCCTTC
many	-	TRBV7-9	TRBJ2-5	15	CASSLGDTYQETQYF	TGTGCCAGCAGCTTAGGGGACACCTACCAAGAGACCCAGTACTTC
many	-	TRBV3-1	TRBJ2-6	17	CASSHISRGAGANVLTF	TGTGCCAGCAGCCACATCAGCCGGGGGGCCGGGGCCAACGTCCTGACTTTC
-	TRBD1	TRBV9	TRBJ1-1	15	CASSPREGRGAEAFF	TGTGCCAGCAGCCCTCGCGAGGGCAGGGGGGCTGAAGCTTTCTTT
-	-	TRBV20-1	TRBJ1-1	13	CSARYREGTEAFF	TGCAGTGCTCGATACAGGGAGGGCACTGAAGCTTTCTTT
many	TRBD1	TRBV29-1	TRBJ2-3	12	CSAPSGQGPQYF	TGCAGCGCCCCTTCGGGACAGGGTCCGCAGTATTTT
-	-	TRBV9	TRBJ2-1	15	CASSVAPTPQGEQFF	TGTGCCAGCAGCGTAGCTCCTACTCCCCAGGGTGAGCAGTTCTTC
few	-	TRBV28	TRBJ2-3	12	CASISGSRVWYF	TGTGCCAGCATTTCGGGGTCCCGGGTTTGGTATTTT
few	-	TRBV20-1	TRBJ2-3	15	CSARRWEDYGHTQYF	TGCAGTGCGAGGAGGTGGGAAGACTACGGACATACGCAGTATTTT
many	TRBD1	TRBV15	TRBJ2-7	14	CATSSRDRGYEQYF	TGTGCCACCAGCTCGCGGGACAGGGGCTACGAGCAGTACTTC
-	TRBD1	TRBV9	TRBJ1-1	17	CASSVGAGGTMNTEAFF	TGTGCCAGCAGCGTAGGGGCAGGGGGGACTATGAACACTGAAGCTTTCTTT
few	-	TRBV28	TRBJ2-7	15	CASSPTRGYSYEQYF	TGTGCCAGCAGTCCTACGCGGGGCTACAGCTACGAGCAGTACTTC
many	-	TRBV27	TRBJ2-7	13	CASPPTGTYEQYF	TGTGCCAGCCCGCCCACAGGTACCTACGAGCAGTACTTC
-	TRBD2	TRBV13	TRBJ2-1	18	CASSQDGAPAGSYNEQFF	TGCGCCAGCAGCCAAGATGGGGCCCCAGCGGGGTCCTACAATGAGCAGTTCTTC
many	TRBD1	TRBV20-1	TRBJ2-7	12	CRTRGQDYEQYF	TGCAGGACGAGGGGGCAGGACTACGAGCAGTACTTC
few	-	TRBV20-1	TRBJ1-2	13	CSATPSWSYGYTF	TGCAGTGCCACCCCATCGTGGAGCTATGGCTACACCTTC
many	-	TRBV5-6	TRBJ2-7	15	CASSLAGGVSYEQYF	TGTGCCAGCAGCTTGGCTGGCGGGGTCTCCTACGAGCAGTACTTC